The entry below gives a single T cell receptor beta chain sequence along with its context. V lost 2 bases and J lost 4; bases outside the gene matches: 5. This CDR3 comprises 15 residues. Germline CDR1 and CDR2: MNHEY and SVGEGT. This entry comes from a study of blood T cells in healthy people across ages. Through a sample-barcoded 5' primer and a J-beta primer mix, a second PCR was run for roughly 7 to 11 cycles. TCRdb used MiXCR to reprocess the 5' RACE reads, holding one entry per CDR3 protein. Of about 680,000 distinct CDR3 sequences in the sample, 49% were seen once. The chain couples TRBV6-2 or TRBV6-3 to TRBJ2-1; 7 bases match TRBD2. Sequenced input: blood. This TCR derives from a woman aged 60 to 75 in good health. DNA of the CDR3: TGTGCCAGCAGTTACGTGCCTAGCGGATACAATGAGCAGTTCTTC. Its protein product is CASSYVPSGYNEQFF.